The 4 T cell receptor beta chains below were found in one sample sequenced in a study of read filtering for tumor transcriptome and immune sequencing. This library used around 400 ng RNA and molecular barcoded adaptors spanning alpha/delta and beta/gamma chains. TCRdb reprocessed the reads with MiXCR, giving one entry per CDR3 protein. The sample includes some 24,000 distinct CDR3 sequences, 20% to 25% of them seen just once. Material: a population of CD138-negative cells sorted from bone marrow. These receptors originate from a donor aged 40 or over with multiple myeloma.

This clonotype occurred many times. The chain uses TRBV5-1 and TRBJ1-6, with a tentative D call TRBD1 (5 bases). CDR3 length: 14 amino acids. V lost 5 bases to trimming and J lost 9 bases, with 15 bases between them. Germline V gene sequence: CDR1 SGHRS, CDR2 YFSETQ. In nucleotides, the CDR3 is TGCGCCAGCAGTTTTGGGGACGTTGGTTCACCCCTCCACTTT. Protein product: CASSFGDVGSPLHF.

Of note for this clonotype: A much larger clone lies one base from this, so it may be a read error. The chain is built from TRBV3-1 and TRBJ1-1; no definite D call. There are 14 residues in the CDR3. Germline CDR1 and CDR2: LGHDT and YNNKEL (reference sequence). Trimming shortened V by 8 bases and J by 2 bases, and 15 bases separated the two germline ends. In DNA, the CDR3 is TGTGCCAGCGGCCCCTATTCACGTAACACTGAAGCTTTCTTT. This codes for CASGPYSRNTEAFF.

This clonotype was observed at least ten times. The V call is TRBV2, the J call TRBJ2-7, with D perhaps TRBD2 (6 bases). The CDR3 spans 13 residues. With 5 bases removed from V and 6 bases from J, the gap between germline ends came to 14 bases. The V gene's germline CDR1 is SNHLY and CDR2 FYNNEI. In DNA, the CDR3 is TGTGCCAGCAGTTATACAGCGGGCGGCGAGCAGTACTTC. Translation: CASSYTAGGEQYF.

This clonotype was picked up many times. The V call is TRBV6-1, the J call TRBJ2-5; perhaps TRBD2 as D (5 bases). Deletions cut 6 bases from V and 2 bases from J, with 19 bases between. Germline assignment: CDR1 MNHNS and CDR2 SASEGT. This CDR3 is built from 16 residues. CDR3 amino acids: CASRTTFTAWQETQYF. The CDR3 DNA follows: TGTGCCAGCAGGACTACTTTTACCGCCTGGCAAGAGACCCAGTACTTC.